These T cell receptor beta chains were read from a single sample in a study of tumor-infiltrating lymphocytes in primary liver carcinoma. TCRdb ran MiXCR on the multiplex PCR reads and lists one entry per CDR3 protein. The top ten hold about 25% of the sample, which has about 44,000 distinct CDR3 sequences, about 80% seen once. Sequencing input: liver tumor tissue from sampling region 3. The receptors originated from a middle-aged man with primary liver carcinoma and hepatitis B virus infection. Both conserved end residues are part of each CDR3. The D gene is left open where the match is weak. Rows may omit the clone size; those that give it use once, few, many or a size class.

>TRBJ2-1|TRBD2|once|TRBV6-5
CASSYIGTSREQFF
TGTGCAAGCAGTTACATCGGGACTAGCAGGGAGCAGTTCTTC
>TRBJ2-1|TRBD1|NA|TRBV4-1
CASSRPQGANYNEQFF
TGCGCCAGCAGTCGTCCGCAGGGGGCGAATTATAATGAGCAGTTCTTC
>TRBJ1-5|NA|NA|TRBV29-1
CNVLLSGVVDTQHF
TGCAACGTTCTTCTTTCGGGAGTGGTAGATACGCAGCATTTT
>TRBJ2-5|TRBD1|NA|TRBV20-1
CSARDRLQETQYF
TGCAGTGCTCGGGACAGGCTACAAGAGACCCAGTACTTC
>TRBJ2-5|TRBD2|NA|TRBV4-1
CASSQDRAGGGEIRYF
TGCGCCAGCAGCCAAGATCGAGCGGGAGGGGGAGAGATCCGGTACTTC
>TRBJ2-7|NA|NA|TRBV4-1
CGSSQDFSGSSDEQYF
TGCGGTAGCAGCCAAGATTTTAGCGGAAGCTCCGACGAGCAGTACTTC
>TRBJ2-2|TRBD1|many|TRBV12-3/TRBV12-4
CASSTGAGELFF
TGTGCCAGCAGCACAGGGGCCGGGGAGCTGTTTTTT
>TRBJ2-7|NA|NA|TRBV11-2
CANSLTDTAYEHHF
TGTGCCAACAGCTTAACTGACACTGCCTACGAGCATCACTTC
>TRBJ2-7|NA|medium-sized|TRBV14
CASSHRDFGYEQYF
TGTGCCAGCAGCCACCGGGACTTTGGGTACGAGCAGTACTTC
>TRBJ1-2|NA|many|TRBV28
CASSWGDYGYTF
TGTGCCAGCAGTTGGGGGGACTATGGCTACACCTTC
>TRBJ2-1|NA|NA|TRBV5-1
CASSPTRAVDNEQFF
TGCGCTAGCAGCCCCACTAGGGCAGTAGACAATGAGCAGTTCTTC
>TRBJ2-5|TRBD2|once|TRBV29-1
CSVRRGLAGEETQYF
TGCAGCGTCAGGCGCGGGCTAGCGGGAGAAGAGACCCAGTACTTC
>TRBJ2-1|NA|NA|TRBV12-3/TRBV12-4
CDNSLPTLEQFF
TGTGACAACAGTTTACCGACCCTTGAACAGTTCTTC
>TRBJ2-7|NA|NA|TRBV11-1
CVSSLRYDYDTYEQYF
TGTGTCAGCAGCTTACGTTATGATTACGATACCTACGAGCAGTACTTC
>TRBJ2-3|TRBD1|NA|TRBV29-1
CSAGQGGISDTQFF
TGCAGCGCTGGACAGGGTGGCATCTCCGATACGCAGTTTTTT
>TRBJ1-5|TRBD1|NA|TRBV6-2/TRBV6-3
CDSSKGDRGGNQPQHF
TGTGACAGCAGTAAGGGGGACAGGGGTGGCAATCAACCCCAGCATTTT
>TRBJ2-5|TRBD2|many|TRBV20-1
CSARQAAGEETQYF
TGCAGTGCTAGACAGGCAGCGGGAGAAGAGACCCAGTACTTC
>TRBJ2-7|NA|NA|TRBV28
CASSLGMAEEQYF
TGTGCCAGCAGTTTGGGGATGGCGGAAGAGCAGTATTTC
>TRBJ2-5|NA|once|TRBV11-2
CARRSRDSARQETQYF
TGTGCCAGAAGATCCCGAGACTCGGCCCGCCAAGAGACCCAGTACTTC
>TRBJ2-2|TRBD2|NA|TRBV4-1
CASSARLAVDSGEQFF
TGCGCCAGCAGCGCCCGACTAGCGGTAGATTCCGGGGAGCAGTTTTTT
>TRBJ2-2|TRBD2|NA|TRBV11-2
CASSLLVLAGTGELFF
TGTGCCAGTAGCTTACTGGTGCTAGCGGGAACCGGGGAGCTGTTCTTT
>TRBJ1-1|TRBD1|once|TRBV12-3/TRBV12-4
CASSRGTSYAAFF
TGTGCCAGTAGCAGGGGGACGTCTTATGCAGCTTTCTTT
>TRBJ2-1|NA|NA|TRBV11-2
CASVLEDFRGHEQFF
TGTGCCAGCGTATTAGAGGACTTCCGGGGACATGAGCAGTTCTTC
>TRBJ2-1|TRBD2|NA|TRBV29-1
CSGGEGMSNEQFF
TGCAGCGGCGGGGAGGGGATGAGCAATGAGCAGTTCTTC
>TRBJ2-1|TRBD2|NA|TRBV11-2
CASSLEAARGRVNEQFF
TGCGCCAGCAGCTTAGAGGCTGCTAGAGGGAGGGTCAATGAGCAGTTCTTC
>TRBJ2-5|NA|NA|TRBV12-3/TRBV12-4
CAGSWGLSETQYF
TGTGCCGGCAGTTGGGGCCTTAGTGAGACCCAGTACTTC
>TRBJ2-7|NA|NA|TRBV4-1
CASSQERDWHYEQYF
TGCGCCAGCAGCCAAGAACGGGACTGGCACTACGAGCAGTATTTC
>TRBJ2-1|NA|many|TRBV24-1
CATSDPGLSGGYNEQFF
TGTGCCACCAGTGATCCCGGACTGTCCGGGGGCTACAATGAGCAGTTCTTC
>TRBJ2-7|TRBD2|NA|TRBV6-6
CAISYSTPSGSNEQYF
TGTGCCATCAGTTACAGCACGCCTAGCGGGAGCAATGAGCAGTACTTC
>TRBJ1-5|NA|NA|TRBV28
CASRHLRSGNQPQHF
TGTGCCAGTAGACACCTCCGCTCGGGCAATCAGCCCCAGCATTTT
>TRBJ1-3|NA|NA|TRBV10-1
CASIGGGSGNTIYF
TGCGCCAGCATTGGAGGGGGGTCTGGAAACACCATATATTTT
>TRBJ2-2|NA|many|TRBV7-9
CASSPLDGDTRTGELFF
TGTGCCAGCAGCCCCTTGGACGGGGATACTAGGACCGGGGAGCTGTTTTTT
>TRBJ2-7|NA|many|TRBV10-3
CAISEQGREQYF
TGTGCCATCAGTGAGCAAGGTCGCGAGCAGTACTTC
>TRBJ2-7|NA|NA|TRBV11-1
CSSSGRAAYEQYF
TGCTCCAGCAGCGGGCGGGCGGCCTACGAGCAGTACTTC
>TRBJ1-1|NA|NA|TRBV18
CASSQGGLTNTEASF
TGTGCCAGCTCCCAAGGGGGACTTACGAACACTGAAGCTTCCTTT
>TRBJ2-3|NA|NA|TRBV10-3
CAISESFSGLQLTDTQYF
TGTGCCATCAGTGAGTCGTTTTCAGGACTACAACTCACAGATACGCAGTATTTT
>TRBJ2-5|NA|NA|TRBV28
CTSSILRPLQETEYF
TGTACCAGCAGTATACTCCGGCCCCTCCAAGAGACCGAGTACTTC
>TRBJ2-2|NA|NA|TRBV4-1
CASSQEVTDTGELFF
TGCGCCAGCAGCCAAGAAGTTACTGACACCGGGGAGTTGTTTTTT
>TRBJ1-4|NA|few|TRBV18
CASSPQGRNEKLFF
TGTGCCAGCTCACCTCAGGGGCGAAATGAAAAACTGTTTTTT
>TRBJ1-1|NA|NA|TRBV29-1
CSVRQALNTEALF
TGCAGCGTTCGACAGGCCCTGAATACTGAAGCTCTCTTT
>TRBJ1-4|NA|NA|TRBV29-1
CGIARGEKLFF
TGCGGCATTGCACGGGGGGAAAAACTGTTTTTT
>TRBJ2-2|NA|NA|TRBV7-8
CASIPLRGQNTGELFF
TGTGCCAGCATCCCCCTTCGAGGACAGAACACCGGGGAGCTGTTTTTT
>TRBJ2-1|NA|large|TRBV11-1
CASSPRGGGYNEQFF
TGTGCCAGCAGCCCAAGGGGGGGAGGCTACAATGAGCAGTTCTTC
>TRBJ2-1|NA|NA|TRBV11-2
CASSNRQGHNERFF
TGTGCCAGCTCCAACCGGCAGGGCCATAATGAGCGCTTCTTC
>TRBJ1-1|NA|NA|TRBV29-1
CSVEITVVTEAFF
TGCAGCGTTGAAATTACAGTGGTCACTGAGGCTTTCTTT
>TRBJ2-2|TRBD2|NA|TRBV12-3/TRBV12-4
CASSLLAGVVTWEQFF
TGTGCCAGCAGTTTGTTAGCGGGAGTAGTCACCTGGGAGCAGTTTTTT
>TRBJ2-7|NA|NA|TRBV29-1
CSAEGQGSHRQYF
TGCAGCGCCGAGGGGCAGGGGTCCCACAGGCAGTACTTC